This T cell receptor beta chain came from a study of CD8 T cells in ankylosing spondylitis listed by TCRdb under 2017. A note on the overall study: The study set out to find disease-linked TCR variants by profiling T cell receptor beta repertoires in ankylosing spondylitis patients and healthy donors. The full study cohort was made up of 25 ankylosing spondylitis patients and 108 healthy donors. Peripheral blood samples were taken, and synovial fluid was additionally collected from ankylosing spondylitis patients.

The paper as a whole reports these results and caveats: Some motif variants had previously been reported in the synovial fluid and blood of reactive arthritis patients, which suggests shared mechanisms of disease initiation. Blood from ankylosing spondylitis patients appeared to be characterized by a TCR beta motif composed of 7 to 9 highly homologous amino acid variants. The disease-linked clones had a CD8+ phenotype and were found at relatively low frequencies in peripheral blood. The disease-linked clones were reported as significantly enriched in matched synovial fluid samples from ankylosing spondylitis patients.

The V end loses 4 bases and the J end loses 5 bases, and a stretch of 8 bases separates them. The CDR3 spans 12 residues, from the cysteine through the phenylalanine. Of all the DNA, just the CDR3 is kept, 36 bases in frame from base 1. Sequenced using an Illumina HiSeq 2500. Quantitative 5'-RACE with molecular barcodes was the method used to prepare the TCR beta libraries. The paper's processing steps were these. A new computational method, built on a probabilistic model of VDJ rearrangement, was used to identify disease-linked TCR variants. TCRdb's own reprocessing of the public reads used fastp at Q25 and MiXCR and kept productive beta chains. Duplicate CDR3 protein sequences are folded into a single record with the most common DNA and genes. These V and J calls rely on TCRdb rather than the paper's analysis. This sample holds roughly 350,000 distinct CDR3 sequences; 7.5% to 9% were observed only once. Roughly 15% of the sample is held by the ten biggest clonotypes.

Points on this clonotype: Its cognate antigen has yet to be identified. No base qualities exist here, and no much larger clone lies one base off it.

This sequence uses TRBV12-3 or TRBV12-4 and TRBJ2-5, with the D gene call left open. This sequence was found in a male donor with ankylosing spondylitis. Sequencing used blood, either unsorted or a sorted T cell fraction (not recorded which). The sequence in DNA is TGTGCCAGCAGTTCTAACGAGGAGACCCAGTACTTC. Its protein is CASSSNEETQYF.